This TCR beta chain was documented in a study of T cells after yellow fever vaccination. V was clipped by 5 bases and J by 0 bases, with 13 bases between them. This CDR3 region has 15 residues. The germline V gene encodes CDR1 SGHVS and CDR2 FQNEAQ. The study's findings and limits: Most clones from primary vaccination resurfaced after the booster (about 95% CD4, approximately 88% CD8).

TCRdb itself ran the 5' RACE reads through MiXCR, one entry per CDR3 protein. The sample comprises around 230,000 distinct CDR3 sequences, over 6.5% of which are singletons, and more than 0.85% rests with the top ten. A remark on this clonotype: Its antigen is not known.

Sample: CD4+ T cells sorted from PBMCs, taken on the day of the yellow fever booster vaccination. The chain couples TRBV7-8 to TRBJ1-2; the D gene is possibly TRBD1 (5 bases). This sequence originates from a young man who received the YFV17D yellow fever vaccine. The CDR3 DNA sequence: TGTGCCAGCAGCCCACGGGACCTATCTAACTATGGCTACACCTTC. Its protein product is CASSPRDLSNYGYTF.